Detailed here is one TCR beta chain. This sample stems from a study of blood T cells in healthy people across ages. The CDR3 runs 15 residues. Looked up from germline, CDR1 is MGHRA and CDR2 is YSYEKL. Primed by a sample-barcoded 5' primer and a J-beta primer mix, a second PCR proceeded for 7 to 11 cycles. Each CDR3 protein gets one entry after TCRdb re-called the 5' RACE reads with MiXCR. Of roughly 1,300,000 distinct CDR3 sequences in the sample, 59% were seen once. This chain links TRBV4-1 with TRBJ2-4; D assignment may be TRBD1 or TRBD2 (5 bases each). Near its end, the DNA agrees better with TRBJ2-7, so the J call may be wrong. The sequenced sample was blood. The receptor comes from a man between 18 and 29 years old in good health. The CDR3 DNA follows: TGCGCCAGCAGCCCCCGGGACCTTCAGGCCTACGAGCAGTACTTC. Amino acids: CASSPRDLQAYEQYF.